This T cell receptor (beta chain) came from a study of blood T cell repertoires in COVID-19. Authors' data handling: Reference gene primer amplification gave estimated nucleated cell counts. TCRdb's copy holds only in-frame clones and misses some; the assay was immunoSEQ multiplex PCR. For V, J and clone size, that table is used; D and trimming come from the DNA. The sample records about 480,000 clones, approximately 90% being singletons. Individuals aged about 18 to 100 years were recruited from approximately 22 US areas. Germline V gene sequence: CDR1 LGHNT, CDR2 FRNRAP. The V and J ends lost 2 bases and 5 bases respectively, with 24 bases between them. The CDR3 loop spans 19 amino acids.

J is TRBJ2-2 and V is TRBV12-5; possibly TRBD2 for D (5 bases). Sequences were obtained from PBMCs or T cells enriched from blood (not recorded which). This TCR derives from a woman aged 60-75 years who had recovered from COVID-19. This CDR3 is CASGLRREGSGVRTGELFF. The CDR3 DNA sequence: TGTGCTAGTGGTTTGCGCCGAGAGGGTAGTGGCGTTCGGACCGGGGAGCTGTTTTTT.